The rows below give T cell receptor beta chains drawn from one sample of a study of regulatory T cells in long-lasting Graves disease. TCRdb re-derived calls from the multiplex PCR reads in MiXCR, one entry per CDR3 protein. Here the sample spans roughly 320,000 distinct CDR3 sequences, approximately 16% being singletons. These same data were also listed under a study on T cells in Graves' hyperthyroidism and ophthalmopathy.

The sample here was peripheral blood mononuclear cells (PBMCs), taken at new diagnosis, from a patient treated with antithyroid drugs. All receptors derive from a man in his forties or fifties with Graves disease. Each CDR3 is given with its conserved first and last residue. D genes are given only for firm matches. Clone size appears in some rows only: once, few, many, or a class for an expanded clone.

v_gene	len	abundance	j_gene	d_gene	CDR3nt	CDR3aa
TRBV20-1	14	many	TRBJ1-1	.	TGCAGTGCCACTCAGGACATACAGCGCACTGAAGCTTTCTTT	CSATQDIQRTEAFF
TRBV29-1	9	.	TRBJ2-7	.	TGCAGCGTAAACTCCGAGCAGTACTTC	CSVNSEQYF
TRBV4-1	16	many	TRBJ2-1	TRBD1	TGCGCCAGCAGGGCTAGGGGACAGGGTTCCTACAATGAGCAGTTCTTC	CASRARGQGSYNEQFF
TRBV28	21	many	TRBJ2-5	TRBD2	TGTGCCAGCAGTTCGGCTCTAGGACTAGCGGAGCTATTTTTGTACCAAGAGACCCAGTACTTC	CASSSALGLAELFLYQETQYF
TRBV7-9	16	few	TRBJ2-1	TRBD2	TGCGCCAGCAGCCAAGATCATAGCGGGGTATACAATGAGCAGTTCTTC	CASSQDHSGVYNEQFF
TRBV12-3/TRBV12-4	14	few	TRBJ1-1	.	TGTGCCAGCAGTCCAGGGAGGAGAAACACTGAAGCTTTCTTT	CASSPGRRNTEAFF
TRBV11-2	17	many	TRBJ2-1	TRBD2	TGTGCCAGCAGCTTAGAGTGGCTAGCGGTATCCGGCAATGAGCAGTTCTTC	CASSLEWLAVSGNEQFF
TRBV6-1	13	few	TRBJ1-5	.	TGTGCCAGCAGTGAAGGGGTAGGTTGGCCCCAGCATTTT	CASSEGVGWPQHF
TRBV12-3/TRBV12-4	14	.	TRBJ1-1	.	TGTGCCAGCAAGATTCAGGTTGTGAAGACTGAAGCTTTCTTT	CASKIQVVKTEAFF
TRBV27	13	many	TRBJ1-5	.	TGTGCCAGCAGTTTGGGTAAGGATCAGCCCCAGCATTTT	CASSLGKDQPQHF
TRBV30	13	many	TRBJ2-5	TRBD1	TGTGCCTGGAGTGCCGGGACAGGGGAGACCCAGTACTTC	CAWSAGTGETQYF
TRBV20-1	16	many	TRBJ1-5	.	TGCAGTGCTACCTCTGACAGGACAGAGCTGTTCCAGCCCCAGCATTTT	CSATSDRTELFQPQHF
TRBV18	14	many	TRBJ2-7	.	TGTGCCAGCTCAAAGGCAGGGGCGCTCTACGAGCAGTACTTC	CASSKAGALYEQYF
TRBV4-1	16	.	TRBJ2-3	TRBD2	TGCGCCAGCAGCCAACTTAGCGGGGGGGCTGGGGATACGCAGTATTTT	CASSQLSGGAGDTQYF
TRBV29-1	14	many	TRBJ2-1	TRBD1	TGCAGCGCTCCCACAGGGGAGATCTACAATGAGCAGTTCTTC	CSAPTGEIYNEQFF
TRBV2	15	many	TRBJ1-3	TRBD1	TGTGCCAGCAGAGCACCAGGGGGCCCTGGAAACACCATATATTTT	CASRAPGGPGNTIYF
TRBV30	15	few	TRBJ2-2	.	TGTGCCTGGAGTAGGGAGGGGGCGGTGACCGGGGAGCTGTTTTTT	CAWSREGAVTGELFF
TRBV10-3	14	.	TRBJ1-2	.	TGTGCCATCAATGAGTCGACAGCTCCCTATGGCTACACCTTC	CAINESTAPYGYTF
TRBV2	15	many	TRBJ2-1	TRBD2	TGTGCCAGCAGTGAACGGGGGGTCTCCTACAATGAGCAGTTCTTC	CASSERGVSYNEQFF
TRBV7-2	14	many	TRBJ2-7	TRBD1	TGTGCCAGCAGCCGAGACAGGGGCCCCTACGAGCAGTACTTC	CASSRDRGPYEQYF
TRBV28	11	many	TRBJ2-7	.	TGTGCCAGCAGGGGGCGCGACGAGCAGTACTTC	CASRGRDEQYF
TRBV28	15	many	TRBJ1-3	.	TGTGCCAGCAGTTTGGACAGTCCCTCTGGAAACACCATATATTTT	CASSLDSPSGNTIYF
TRBV5-1	13	many	TRBJ2-4	.	TGCGCCAGCAGCTTGATTCCGGGTTCCATTCAGTACTTC	CASSLIPGSIQYF
TRBV6-4	18	.	TRBJ2-2	TRBD1	TGTGCCAGCAGTGATGGGTACAGGGGGCCCTTGAACACCGGGGAGCTGTTTTTT	CASSDGYRGPLNTGELFF
TRBV28	15	many	TRBJ1-5	TRBD1	TGTGCCAGCACTATCGGGACAGGCTGGAATCAGCCCCAGCATTTT	CASTIGTGWNQPQHF
TRBV28	14	many	TRBJ1-5	.	TGTGCCAGCAGTTTATTAGCCCGCAATCAGCCCCAGCATTTT	CASSLLARNQPQHF